A single sample is the source of the 31 T cell receptor beta chains below, sequenced in a study of cytomegalovirus exposure and HLA in healthy donors. The PCR had 60 Vbeta and 13 Jbeta primers. Profiling relied on immunoSEQ multiplex PCR, and the TCRdb table lists in-frame clones only, not all of them. This sample has 190,000 or so clones, with 75% to 85% found just once. Material: PBMCs. Receptor source: a male donor in good health and CMV-seropositive.

This rearrangement joins TRBV7-2 to TRBJ1-2, with D maybe TRBD1 (5 bases). This CDR3 spans 15 amino acids. V gave up 3 bases and J gave up 8 bases, with 19 bases separating them. Germline V lookup: CDR1 SGHTA, CDR2 FQGNSA. The CDR3 nucleotides are TGTGCCAGCAGCTTTCGGGAGGGACGGTTGGCCGGCTACACCTTC. The encoded protein is CASSFREGRLAGYTF.

V usage is TRBV4-2 and J usage is TRBJ2-1, with a tentative D call TRBD1 (6 bases). The CDR3 is made up of 16 amino acids. In germline, CDR1 is LGHNA, CDR2 YNFKEQ. V was shortened by 5 bases and J by 4 bases, with 18 bases between the two germline ends. CDR3 coding DNA: TGTGCCAGCAGCAATATCGACAGGCTCGATTACAATGAGCAGTTCTTC. Encoded protein: CASSNIDRLDYNEQFF.

This chain connects TRBV7-2 to TRBJ2-1; 7 nucleotides match TRBD1. CDR3 size: 17 residues. Trimming cost V 0 bases and J 8 bases; bases outside gene matches: 13. Germline V gene sequence: CDR1 SGHTA, CDR2 FQGNSA. The CDR3 here is CASSLAGTEVWVYEQFF. CDR3 bases: TGTGCCAGCAGCTTAGCAGGGACAGAGGTCTGGGTCTATGAGCAGTTCTTC.

The gene calls are TRBV9 and TRBJ2-2; TRBD2 matches at 7 bases. The V gene's germline CDR1 is SGDLS and CDR2 YYNGEE. The length of the CDR3 is 15 residues. Trimming took 6 bases from V and 6 from J; bases not matched to a gene: 11. CDR3 nucleotide sequence: TGTGCCAGCACCTTAGGACTAGGAGGGGCCGGGGAGCTGTTTTTT. It codes for CASTLGLGGAGELFF.

The chain couples TRBV4-2 to TRBJ2-5, with 14 bases aligning to TRBD2. V lost 4 bases and J lost 0; bases outside the gene matches: 10. CDR1 and CDR2 from the germline V gene are LGHNA and YNFKEQ. The CDR3 is 19 residues long. CDR3 residues: CASSPQGLAGGSYQETQYF. Written as DNA, the CDR3 is TGTGCCAGCAGCCCCCAAGGACTAGCGGGGGGAAGTTACCAAGAGACCCAGTACTTC.

This chain links TRBV25-1 with TRBJ2-7; the D gene is possibly TRBD2 (6 bases). Germline assignment: CDR1 MGHDK and CDR2 SYGVNS. The CDR3 is 13 amino acids. V lost 11 bases to trimming and J lost 1 base, with 15 bases between them. CDR3 in DNA: TGTGCCGTTGGATCCGGGACTTCCTACGAGCAGTACTTC. Translating it yields CAVGSGTSYEQYF.

The rearrangement uses TRBV5-5 and TRBJ1-3; 7 bases are shared with TRBD1. The CDR3 length is 17 residues. Germline V gives CDR1 SGHKS, CDR2 YYEKEE (reference sequence). V was clipped by 2 bases and J by 0 bases; unmatched bases: 8. The CDR3 sequence is CASSLETGMISGNTIYF. As DNA, the CDR3 is TGTGCCAGCAGCTTAGAGACAGGGATGATCTCTGGAAACACCATATATTTT. The full variable domain, its missing parts supplied by reference TRBV5-5 and TRBJ1-3, is DAGVTQSPTHLIKTRGQQVTLRCSPISGHKSVSWYQQVLGQGPQFIFQYYEKEERGRGNFPDRFSARQFPNYSSELNVNALLLGDSALYLCASSLETGMISGNTIYFGEGSWLTVV.

The chain employs TRBV28 and TRBJ2-7, with D possibly being TRBD2 (5 bases). Trimming removed 6 bases from V and 2 bases from J, with 17 bases in between. Germline CDR1 and CDR2: MDHEN and SYDVKM. This CDR3 has 15 residues. DNA for the CDR3: TGTGCCAGCAGCTCCTCGACCCGAGGGACCTACGAGCAGTACTTC. It codes for CASSSSTRGTYEQYF.

The rearrangement uses TRBV18 and TRBJ2-1; weak D call: TRBD1 (5 bases). The V gene lost 3 bases and the J gene lost 1 base, with 7 bases spanning the gap. This CDR3 has 14 amino acids. Germline V lookup: CDR1 KGHSH, CDR2 LQKENI. The CDR3 here is CASSPTESYNEQFF. CDR3 coding DNA: TGTGCCAGCTCACCGACAGAATCCTACAATGAGCAGTTCTTC. Full variable domain (remainder filled in from reference TRBV18 and TRBJ2-1): NAGVMQNPRHLVRRRGQEARLRCSPMKGHSHVYWYRQLPEEGLKFMVYLQKENIIDESGMPKERFSAEFPKEGPSILRIQQVVRGDSAAYFCASSPTESYNEQFFGPGTRLTVL.

The rearrangement uses TRBV11-3 and TRBJ2-2; D is unresolved. This CDR3 has 14 amino acids. Germline CDR1 is SGHNT and CDR2 is YENEEA. Deletions cut 3 bases from V and 2 bases from J, with 7 bases between. In DNA, the CDR3 is TGTGCCAGCAGCTTGGGCGCCAACACCGGGGAGCTGTTTTTT. Translation gives CASSLGANTGELFF.

The rearrangement links TRBV7-3 to TRBJ2-2; D not resolved. The germline V gene has CDR1 SGHTA and CDR2 FQGTGA. The CDR3 consists of 15 residues. Trimming took off 1 base at V and 4 bases at J, with 10 bases between the two ends. The CDR3 DNA follows: TGTGCCAGCAGCTTAAGCCAGATGGCCACCGGGGAGCTGTTTTTT. Protein sequence: CASSLSQMATGELFF.

The rearrangement uses TRBV6-5 and TRBJ2-5; tentatively, D is TRBD1 (6 bases). The CDR3 is 14 amino acids. Germline assignment: CDR1 MNHEY and CDR2 SVGAGI. V gave up 2 bases and J gave up 4 bases, with 11 bases separating them. The CDR3 bases are TGTGCCAGCAGTTACGGTAGAGGGGGAGAGACCCAGTACTTC. This sequence encodes CASSYGRGGETQYF.

This clone was detected only once. The chain combines TRBV7-2 with TRBJ2-2, with a tentative D call TRBD1 (7 bases). The germline gives CDR1 SGHTA, CDR2 FQGNSA. V was clipped by 7 bases and J by 4 bases, with 10 bases between them. There are 13 residues in the CDR3. CDR3 region: CASTRGVTGELFF. CDR3 coding DNA: TGTGCCAGCACCAGGGGGGTCACCGGGGAGCTGTTTTTT.

This clone was detected only a few times. The CDR3, as DNA: TGTGCCAGCAGCTTTGAGATGAACACTGAAGCTTTCTTT. This gives the protein CASSFEMNTEAFF. The chain has TRBV5-4 and TRBJ1-1; D is undetermined. The CDR3 is 13 amino acids. Germline CDR1 SGHNT, CDR2 YYREEE (reference sequence). V gave up 2 bases and J gave up 0 bases, with 5 bases separating them.

J is TRBJ1-3 and V is TRBV13, with D perhaps TRBD1 (6 bases). CDR3 length: 15 residues. Between the trimmed V and J ends, which lost 1 base and 4 bases, there was a span of 11 bases. Germline loops: CDR1 PRHDT, CDR2 FYEKMQ (reference sequence). This CDR3 is CASSLVGASGNTIYF. CDR3 DNA: TGTGCCAGCAGCTTAGTGGGGGCTTCCGGAAACACCATATATTTT.

V is TRBV7-2 and J is TRBJ2-1; maybe TRBD2 (5 bases). This CDR3 contains 15 residues. Trimming shortened V by 5 bases and J by 9 bases, and 20 bases separated the two germline ends. Looked up from germline, CDR1 is SGHTA and CDR2 is FQGNSA. The CDR3 here is CASSPIIRGSGEQFF. DNA of the CDR3: TGTGCCAGCAGCCCCATAATCCGGGGATCCGGTGAGCAGTTCTTC.

The chain employs TRBV27 and TRBJ2-7; TRBD2 agrees at 8 bases. The CDR3 runs to 15 residues. J lost 6 bases, V lost 5 bases, and 12 bases had no gene match. The germline V gene encodes CDR1 MNHEY and CDR2 SMNVEV (reference sequence). Written as DNA, the CDR3 is TGTGCCAGCAGTCCCCCGGGACTAGTCAGACTCGAGCAGTACTTC. This translates into CASSPPGLVRLEQYF.

This chain uses TRBV28 with TRBJ2-7; 9 bases are a match to TRBD2. The CDR3 runs 15 residues. The trim removed 5 bases at V and 0 bases at J, leaving 5 bases unmatched. Germline V gene lookup returns CDR1 MDHEN and CDR2 SYDVKM. CDR3 sequence: CASSPHSGSSYEQYF. The CDR3 DNA sequence: TGTGCCAGCAGTCCACATAGCGGGAGCTCCTACGAGCAGTACTTC.

The chain is built from TRBV7-8 and TRBJ2-2, with D possibly being TRBD2 (7 bases). V lost 4 bases and J lost 4, with 13 bases in between. The CDR3 contains 15 residues. Germline CDR1 reads SGHVS; CDR2 reads FQNEAQ. In DNA, the CDR3 is TGTGCCAGCAGCTCTGGGGGAGGGGGCACCGGGGAGCTGTTTTTT. Protein product: CASSSGGGGTGELFF.

This rearrangement joins TRBV7-2 to TRBJ2-3, with TRBD2 matching over 10 bases. Per the germline V gene, CDR1 is SGHTA and CDR2 is FQGNSA. V dropped 4 bases and J dropped 4; count of bases not matched to a gene: 8. The CDR3 is 16 amino acids. CDR3 in DNA: TGTGCCAGCAGCTCTGGAAGCGGGAGGGGGGCAGATACGCAGTATTTT. Residues: CASSSGSGRGADTQYF.

This clone was seen once. The limits of the CDR3 on the DNA are not certain, so only TCRdb's listed CDR3 is given. The chain carries TRBV19 and TRBJ2-1; no DNA check was done on the table's D call, TRBD2. The CDR3 is 15 amino acids in total, end residues counted. Germline-derived CDR1 and CDR2 are LNHDA and SQIVND (reference sequence). CDR3 loop: CASSILRAGGNEQFF.

This chain links TRBV7-2 with TRBJ2-1; the D gene is possibly TRBD2 (5 bases). V was shortened by 3 bases and J by 7 bases, with 13 bases between the two germline ends. The CDR3 length is 14 residues. Germline V gene lookup returns CDR1 SGHTA and CDR2 FQGNSA. The CDR3 protein is CASSFVFRENEQFF. The CDR3 region has the DNA TGTGCCAGCAGCTTTGTTTTTCGGGAAAATGAGCAGTTCTTC.

The chain joins TRBV10-1 to TRBJ1-6; the D is unclear. The CDR3 extends over 18 amino acids. Germline CDR1 reads WNHNN; CDR2 reads SYGVQD (reference sequence). Trimming shortened V by 4 bases and J by 6 bases, and 22 bases separated the two germline ends. The CDR3 DNA is TGCGCCAGCAGTGTCCTGCCAGATCAATCAAGTGGTAATTCACCCCTCCACTTT. It encodes CASSVLPDQSSGNSPLHF.

The J gene is TRBJ1-5, the V gene TRBV6-1; D is ambiguous. Germline V CDR1 and CDR2: MNHNS, SASEGT. The CDR3 spans 17 residues. Trimming removed 2 bases at V and 0 bases at J, with 14 bases between. This chain's CDR3 is CASSENLGLYSNQPQHF. In DNA form, the CDR3 reads TGTGCCAGCAGTGAAAATTTGGGCCTTTATAGCAATCAGCCCCAGCATTTT.

The chain has TRBV27 and TRBJ2-7, with 8 nucleotides matching TRBD1. With V trimmed by 5 bases and J by 12 bases, 12 bases remained unmatched. The CDR3 is made up of 13 amino acids. Germline CDR1 and CDR2: MNHEY and SMNVEV (reference sequence). The CDR3 sequence is CASSKTGAPYPYF. The CDR3 DNA follows: TGTGCCAGCAGTAAGACAGGGGCCCCTTATCCGTACTTC.

The chain recombines TRBV19 with TRBJ2-1; TRBD2 agrees at 7 bases. CDR1 LNHDA and CDR2 SQIVND come from the germline V gene (reference sequence). The CDR3 spans 12 residues. The ends lost 8 bases at V and 7 bases at J; junction bases unmatched: 5. The CDR3 DNA reads as TGTGCCAGTGGGAGGGGTGGGAATGAGCAGTTCTTC. Translation: CASGRGGNEQFF.

For the CDR3, the DNA is TGTGCCAGCTTCGGCGGGACAGGGGTTTGGGGAGAAAAACTGTTTTTT. Encoded protein: CASFGGTGVWGEKLFF. This chain joins TRBV28 and TRBJ1-4; 10 positions agree with TRBD1. This CDR3 has 16 amino acids. Germline CDR1 MDHEN, CDR2 SYDVKM. V lost 8 bases and J lost 8; bases outside the gene matches: 14.

The chain combines TRBV29-1 with TRBJ2-1; D possibly corresponds to TRBD2 (7 bases). V was pared by 4 bases and J by 7 bases, with 17 bases between. This CDR3 has 14 amino acids. The V gene's germline CDR1 is SQVTM and CDR2 ANQGSEA. The CDR3 sequence: CSVVVGGRSNEQFF. CDR3 DNA: TGCAGCGTTGTTGTGGGGGGGCGTTCGAATGAGCAGTTCTTC.

This clone was found a few times. J is TRBJ2-7 and V is TRBV10-1; 7 nucleotides match TRBD2. The trim removed 8 bases at V and 0 bases at J, leaving 22 bases unmatched. The CDR3 is 19 amino acids. CDR1 is WNHNN, CDR2 SYGVQD, per germline (reference sequence). The CDR3 sequence is CASREVGALRRASSYEQYF. In DNA, the CDR3 is TGCGCCAGCCGGGAGGTCGGGGCTCTAAGGAGGGCCAGCTCCTACGAGCAGTACTTC.

The V gene is TRBV5-8, the J gene TRBJ1-5, with TRBD1 matching 8 bases. The CDR3 is made up of 16 amino acids. CDR1 is SGHTS and CDR2 is YDEGEE in the germline V gene. Germline trimming cut 4 bases from V and 8 bases from J; bases unmatched to any gene: 14. CDR3 DNA sequence: TGTGCCAGCAGCCCAATTCGGACAGGGAAGGATGAGCCCCAGCATTTT. Its translation is CASSPIRTGKDEPQHF.

This rearrangement joins TRBV5-1 to TRBJ2-5, with D possibly being TRBD2 (7 bases). Germline CDR1 reads SGHRS; CDR2 reads YFSETQ. The CDR3 runs 16 residues. The V end was cut by 0 bases, the J end by 5 bases, with 17 bases between. The CDR3 nucleotides read TGCGCCAGCAGCTTGGAAGGTCGGGGGGCGGTCGAGACCCAGTACTTC. Protein: CASSLEGRGAVETQYF.